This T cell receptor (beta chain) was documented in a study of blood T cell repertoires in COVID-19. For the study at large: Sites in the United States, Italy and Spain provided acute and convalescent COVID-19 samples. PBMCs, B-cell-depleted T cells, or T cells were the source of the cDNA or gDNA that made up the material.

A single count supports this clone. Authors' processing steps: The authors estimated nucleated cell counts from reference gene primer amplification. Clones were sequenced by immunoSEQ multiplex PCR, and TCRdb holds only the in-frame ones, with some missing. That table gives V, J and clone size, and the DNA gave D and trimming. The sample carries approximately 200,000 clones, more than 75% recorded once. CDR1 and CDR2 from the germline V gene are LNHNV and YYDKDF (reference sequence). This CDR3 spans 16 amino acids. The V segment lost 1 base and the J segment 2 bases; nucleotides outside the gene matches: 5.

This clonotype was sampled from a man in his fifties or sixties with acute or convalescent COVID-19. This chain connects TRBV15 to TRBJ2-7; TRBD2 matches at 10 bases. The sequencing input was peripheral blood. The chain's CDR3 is CATSRARSGGAYEQYF. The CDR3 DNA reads TGTGCCACCAGCAGAGCGAGGAGCGGGGGGGCCTACGAGCAGTACTTC.